This TCR beta chain was sequenced for a study of identical twins. The CDR3 is 18 residues long. V dropped 5 bases and J dropped 2 bases, with 19 bases sitting between them. Using its own MiXCR run on the 5' RACE reads, TCRdb lists one record per CDR3 protein. Among nearly 650,000 distinct CDR3 sequences listed, just over 7% were seen once. This clonotype was seen more than once but under ten times. The data were also submitted as part of a second study, on yellow fever vaccine responses in identical twins.

Source material: PBMCs. The chain joins TRBV12-3 or TRBV12-4 to TRBJ2-6, with D maybe TRBD1 (6 bases). The TCR was taken from a woman younger than 35 in good health. The CDR3 protein is CASSSQGITGAGANVLTF. The CDR3 bases are TGTGCCAGCAGTAGCCAGGGGATTACTGGAGCTGGGGCCAACGTCCTGACTTTC.